This T cell receptor beta chain emerged from a study of T-cell reconstitution after alpha-beta-depleted transplantation in children. Study results and caveats: Where alpha-beta T cells came from about two months after transplant was reportedly several hundred expanded graft clones. At day 60, the high TCRbeta diversity found in some patients originated from recipient T cells and thymic progenitors that had survived. T-cell counts and diversity at one year following transplant were attributed mainly to newly produced T cells.

Unique molecular identifiers featured in how the TCRbeta library was prepared. One entry per CDR3 protein, called by TCRdb with MiXCR from the PCR reads. The data contain some 460,000 distinct CDR3 sequences, roughly 17% of them singletons. Trimming took 3 bases from V and 0 from J; bases not matched to a gene: 4. CDR1 SGHRS and CDR2 YFSETQ come from the germline V gene. The CDR3 sequence is 16 residues long. Details on this clonotype: What it binds is not known.

The sequence came from a boy under two years old who had a stem cell transplant for Wiskott-Aldrich syndrome, so the T cells may come from the graft donor. The V call is TRBV5-1, the J call TRBJ2-2; 8 nucleotides align to TRBD2. Specimen: PBMCs, mostly from graft donor cells, collected 360 days after TCRalphabeta/CD19-depleted stem cell transplant. The CDR3 is CASSSGAGANTGELFF. Here the CDR3 DNA reads TGCGCCAGCAGCTCGGGAGCGGGAGCGAACACCGGGGAGCTGTTTTTT.